This TCR beta chain derives from a study of T cells after somatic rescue of genetic block. Libraries were prepared by immunoSEQ multiplex PCR; TCRdb keeps only in-frame clonotypes and omits some of them. This sample has 65,000 to 70,000 clones, with around 93% found just once. This CDR3 has 14 residues. V lost 9 bases, J lost 3 bases, and 15 bases lay in between. Per germline, CDR1 LNHDA and CDR2 SQIVND (reference sequence). The sequencing sample was made of peripheral blood mononuclear cells (PBMCs). The rearrangement joins TRBV19 to TRBJ1-5; D is unresolved. The TCR originated in a man in his forties or fifties. Here the CDR3 reads CASKNGGLNQPQHF. Written as DNA, the CDR3 is TGTGCCAGCAAAAATGGAGGGCTCAATCAGCCCCAGCATTTT.